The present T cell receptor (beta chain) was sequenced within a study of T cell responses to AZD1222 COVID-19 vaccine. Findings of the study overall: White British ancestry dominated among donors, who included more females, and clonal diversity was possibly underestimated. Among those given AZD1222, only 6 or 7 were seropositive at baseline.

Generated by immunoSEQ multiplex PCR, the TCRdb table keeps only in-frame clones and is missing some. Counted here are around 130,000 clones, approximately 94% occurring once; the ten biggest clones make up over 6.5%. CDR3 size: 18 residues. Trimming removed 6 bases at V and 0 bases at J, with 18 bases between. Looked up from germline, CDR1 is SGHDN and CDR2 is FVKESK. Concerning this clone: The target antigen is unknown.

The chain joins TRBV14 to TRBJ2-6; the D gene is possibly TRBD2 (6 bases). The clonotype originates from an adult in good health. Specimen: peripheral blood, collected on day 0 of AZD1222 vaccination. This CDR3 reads CASSREPRGISGANVLTF. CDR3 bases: TGTGCCAGCAGTCGCGAACCGCGCGGGATCTCTGGGGCCAACGTCCTGACTTTC.